The 18 T cell receptor beta chains given below trace back to one sample, sequenced in a study of blood T cell repertoires in COVID-19. Profiling relied on immunoSEQ multiplex PCR, and the TCRdb table lists in-frame clones only, not all of them. The sample consists of about 300,000 clones, around 90% of them appearing once. The sequenced material came from PBMCs or T cells enriched from blood (not recorded which). The source is a man in his 60s who had recovered from COVID-19.

This clone was seen a few times. The chain uses TRBV7-2 and TRBJ2-3; D is uncertain. CDR3 length: 12 amino acids. V was clipped by 6 bases and J by 8 bases, with 12 bases between them. Germline CDR1 is SGHTA and CDR2 is FQGNSA. CDR3 sequence: CASSYTDTTQYF. As DNA, the CDR3 is TGTGCCAGCAGTTATACAGATACTACGCAGTATTTT.

This chain connects TRBV11-2 to TRBJ1-1; 8 nucleotides align to TRBD1. This CDR3 contains 15 residues. V gave up 5 bases and J gave up 3 bases; unmatched junction bases: 8. Germline V gene lookup returns CDR1 SGHAT and CDR2 FQNNGV. This CDR3 reads CASSQGQGLHTEAFF. The DNA of the CDR3 is TGTGCCAGCAGCCAAGGACAGGGCTTACACACTGAAGCTTTCTTT.

As regards this clone: The germline gene is not matched at one end of the junction; a read error may be the cause. The chain joins TRBV19 to TRBJ1-5; 9 bases are shared with TRBD1. CDR1 is LNHDA and CDR2 is SQIVND in the germline V gene (reference sequence). This CDR3 is built from 16 residues. The CDR3 bases are TGTGCCAGTAGTAGGGCGAAAACAGGGGGCAATCAGCCTCAGCATTTT. This translates into CASSRAKTGGNQPQHF.

This rearrangement joins TRBV5-1 to TRBJ2-7; TRBD2 matches 12 bases. The CDR3 is made up of 18 amino acids. Germline CDR1 is SGHRS and CDR2 is YFSETQ. J lost 2 bases, V lost 1 base, and 10 bases had no gene match. CDR3 protein: CASSLTGKGLAGPYEQYF. The DNA for the CDR3 is TGCGCCAGCAGCTTGACAGGGAAGGGACTAGCGGGCCCCTACGAGCAGTACTTC.

The chain recombines TRBV5-1 with TRBJ2-2; TRBD1 is a possible D gene (7 bases). Germline loops: CDR1 SGHRS, CDR2 YFSETQ. This CDR3 spans 16 amino acids. Trimming removed 3 bases from V and 3 bases from J, with 15 bases in between. The CDR3 reads CASSWPARGDTGELFF. The CDR3 nucleotides are TGCGCCAGCAGCTGGCCGGCCAGGGGGGACACCGGGGAGCTGTTTTTT.

This chain connects TRBV28 to TRBJ1-2; a weak D match, TRBD1 (5 bases). The germline V gene has CDR1 MDHEN and CDR2 SYDVKM. The CDR3 covers 12 residues. V was cut by 8 bases and J by 7 bases, with 14 bases left in between. CDR3 amino acids: CASGPRGGGYTF. The CDR3 nucleotides read TGTGCCAGCGGACCCCGGGGGGGTGGCTACACCTTC.

The chain uses TRBV9 and TRBJ2-1, with D hard to call. The germline CDR1 and CDR2 sequences are SGDLS and YYNGEE. This CDR3 has 11 amino acids. The V end lost 9 bases, the J end lost 7 bases, and 11 bases lay between the germline ends. The CDR3 region is CATANGNEQFF. For the CDR3, the DNA is TGTGCCACCGCCAACGGGAATGAGCAGTTCTTC. The full variable domain, its missing parts supplied by reference TRBV9 and TRBJ2-1, is DSGVTQTPKHLITATGQRVTLRCSPRSGDLSVYWYQQSLDQGLQFLIQYYNGEERAKGNILERFSAQQFPDLHSELNLSSLELGDSALYFCATANGNEQFFGPGTRLTVL.

The V call is TRBV24-1, the J call TRBJ1-2; 11 nucleotides match TRBD1. V lost 6 bases and J lost 7; bases outside the gene matches: 12. The CDR3 is made up of 16 amino acids. Germline loops: CDR1 KGHDR, CDR2 SFDVKD. As DNA, the CDR3 is TGTGCCACCAGTCCTTCCTTGGACAGGGGGCCCCCTGGCTACACCTTC. This codes for CATSPSLDRGPPGYTF.

The chain is built from TRBV5-4 and TRBJ2-5; perhaps TRBD2 as D (6 bases). V was cut by 4 bases and J by 2 bases, with 21 bases left in between. CDR1 and CDR2 from the germline V gene are SGHNT and YYREEE (reference sequence). This CDR3 is built from 17 residues. The CDR3 nucleotides read TGTGCCAGCAGCCAAGGAGGCGCTAGCGAAGTACAAGAGACCCAGTACTTC. Its protein product is CASSQGGASEVQETQYF.

The V and J genes are TRBV5-1 and TRBJ1-4; D might be TRBD1 (6 bases). The CDR3 runs to 12 residues. V dropped 0 bases and J dropped 12 bases, with 9 bases sitting between them. In germline, CDR1 is SGHRS, CDR2 YFSETQ. The CDR3 loop is CASSLDRDQLFF. CDR3 nucleotide sequence: TGCGCCAGCAGCTTGGACAGGGATCAACTGTTTTTT. Full variable domain (rest looked up from reference TRBV5-1 and TRBJ1-4): KAGVTQTPRYLIKTRGQQVTLSCSPISGHRSVSWYQQTPGQGLQFLFEYFSETQRNKGNFPGRFSGRQFSNSRSEMNVSTLELGDSALYLCASSLDRDQLFFGSGTQLSVL.

The V and J genes are TRBV5-1 and TRBJ2-1; TRBD2 might be the D (6 bases). The CDR3 length is 15 residues. Trimming left V 2 bases short and J 2 bases short, with 11 bases between. Germline lookup yields CDR1 SGHRS and CDR2 YFSETQ. The CDR3 loop reads CASSFGGATYNEQFF. The CDR3 DNA sequence: TGCGCCAGCAGCTTCGGCGGGGCAACCTACAATGAGCAGTTCTTC.

In this sample, this clone turned up once. One end of the junction does not line up with germline, which may come from a read error. The chain combines TRBV2 with TRBJ2-3, with D perhaps TRBD2 (5 bases). Germline CDR1 reads SNHLY; CDR2 reads FYNNEI. The CDR3 has 11 residues. This chain's CDR3 is CASSVDLPATF. CDR3 DNA sequence: TGTGCCAGCAGTGTGGACTTACCCGCTACTTTT. The complete variable domain, with remaining parts taken from reference TRBV2 and TRBJ2-3, reads EPEVTQTPSHQVTQMGQEVILRCVPISNHLYFYWYRQILGQKVEFLVSFYNNEISEKSEIFDDQFSVERPDGSNFTLKIRSTKLEDSAMYFCASSVDLPATFGPGTRLTVL.

The rearrangement uses TRBV4-2 and TRBJ2-5, with TRBD1 matching over 9 bases. The CDR3 consists of 17 residues. CDR1 and CDR2 from the germline V gene are LGHNA and YNFKEQ. Trimming cost V 4 bases and J 4 bases; bases outside gene matches: 13. CDR3 bases: TGTGCCAGCAGCCGTCAGGACAGGGGAGGCGGGTCAGAGACCCAGTACTTC. Protein product: CASSRQDRGGGSETQYF.

The gene calls are TRBV2 and TRBJ1-4; D ambiguous. V lost 8 bases to trimming and J lost 0 bases, with 13 bases between them. This CDR3 is 15 amino acids long. From germline, CDR1 is SNHLY and CDR2 FYNNEI. Here the CDR3 DNA reads TGTGCCAGCGGAGGAGGACCCGCAACTAATGAAAAACTGTTTTTT. Protein sequence: CASGGGPATNEKLFF.

This chain links TRBV6-5 with TRBJ1-2, with TRBD1 matching 7 bases. Germline CDR1 MNHEY, CDR2 SVGAGI. V was clipped by 1 base and J by 3 bases; unmatched bases: 2. CDR3 size: 14 residues. CDR3: CASSYFRGDYGYTF. The DNA of the CDR3 is TGTGCCAGCAGTTACTTCAGGGGGGACTATGGCTACACCTTC.

This chain uses TRBV7-3 with TRBJ1-2; weak D call: TRBD1 (5 bases). In germline, CDR1 is SGHTA, CDR2 FQGTGA. Trimming stripped 6 bases from V and 5 bases from J, with 19 bases between. The CDR3 runs 15 residues. The CDR3 sequence: CASSPLGTDKYGYTF. The DNA of the CDR3 is TGTGCCAGCAGTCCCTTGGGGACTGATAAGTATGGCTACACCTTC.

In its sample, this clone was seen a few times. This chain connects TRBV9 to TRBJ1-5, with 9 nucleotides matching TRBD1. Germline CDR1 and CDR2: SGDLS and YYNGEE. CDR3 size: 14 residues. With 8 bases clipped from V and 5 bases from J, the junction kept 8 bases outside the gene matches. CDR3 DNA: TGTGCCAGTTCCCGACAGGGGGGAGATCAGCCCCAGCATTTT. This encodes CASSRQGGDQPQHF.

This chain links TRBV27 with TRBJ2-3; D possibly corresponds to TRBD1 (6 bases). V lost 2 bases, J lost 4 bases, and 13 bases lay in between. This CDR3 contains 15 residues. Germline assignment: CDR1 MNHEY and CDR2 SMNVEV (reference sequence). Here the CDR3 DNA reads TGTGCCAGCAGTTTAGACTGGGGGCAGTCAGATACGCAGTATTTT. Encoded protein: CASSLDWGQSDTQYF.